This T cell receptor beta chain came from a study of spatial heterogeneity in lung cancer. In the study overall: As counted in raw reads, each unique TCR and UMI combination appeared more than ten times on average.

This clonotype was recorded at least ten times. The antigen is unknown. This beta chain is an off-target read within a library intended for alpha chains, so its frequency means little. Deletions cut 5 bases from V and 3 bases from J, with 14 bases between. This CDR3 contains 14 residues. CDR1 SGDLS and CDR2 YYNGEE come from the germline V gene. Time point reported: sample taken at primary tumor resection. Study-wide results and limits: Tumor mutation counts were tracked by expanded intratumoral alpha and beta TCR counts.

Every individual TCR cDNA molecule carried its own unique molecular identifier, which allowed correction of PCR and sequencing errors. TCRdb redid the calling of the 5' RACE reads with MiXCR, one entry per CDR3 protein. Of under 20,000 distinct CDR3 sequences in the sample, roughly 5% were seen once. This sample comprised lung tumor tissue, obtained at surgery. The sequence was obtained from a female donor with early-stage non-small cell lung cancer. The chain combines TRBV9 with TRBJ1-1; D gene uncertain. The CDR3 reads CASRPSLLDTEAFF. The CDR3 DNA reads as TGTGCCAGCAGACCATCGCTGTTAGACACTGAAGCTTTCTTT.